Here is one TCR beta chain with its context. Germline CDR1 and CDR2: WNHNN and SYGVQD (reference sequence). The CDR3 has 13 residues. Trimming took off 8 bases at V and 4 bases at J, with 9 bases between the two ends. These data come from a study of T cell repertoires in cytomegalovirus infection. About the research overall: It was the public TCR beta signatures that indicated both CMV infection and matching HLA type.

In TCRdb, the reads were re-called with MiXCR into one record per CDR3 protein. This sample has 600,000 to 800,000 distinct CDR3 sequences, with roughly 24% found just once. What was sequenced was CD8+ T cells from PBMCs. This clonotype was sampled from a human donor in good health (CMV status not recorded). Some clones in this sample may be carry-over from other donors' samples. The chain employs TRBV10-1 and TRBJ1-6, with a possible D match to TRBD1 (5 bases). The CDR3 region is CASGADYNSPLHF. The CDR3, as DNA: TGCGCCAGCGGGGCAGATTATAATTCACCCCTCCACTTT.